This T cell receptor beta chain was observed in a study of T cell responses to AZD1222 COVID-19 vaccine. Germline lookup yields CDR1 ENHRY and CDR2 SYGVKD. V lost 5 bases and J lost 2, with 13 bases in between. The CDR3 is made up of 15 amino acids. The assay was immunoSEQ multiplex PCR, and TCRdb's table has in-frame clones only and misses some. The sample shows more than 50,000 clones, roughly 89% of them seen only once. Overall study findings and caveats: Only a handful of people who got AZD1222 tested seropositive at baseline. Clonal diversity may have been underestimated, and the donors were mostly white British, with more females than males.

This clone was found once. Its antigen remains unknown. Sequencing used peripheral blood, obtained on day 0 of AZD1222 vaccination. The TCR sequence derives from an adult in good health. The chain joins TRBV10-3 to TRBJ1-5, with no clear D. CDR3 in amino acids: CAISPGPAGNQPQHF. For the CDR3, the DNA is TGTGCCATCAGTCCTGGGCCGGCCGGCAATCAGCCCCAGCATTTT.